This T cell receptor beta chain stems from a study of T cell repertoires in cytomegalovirus infection. Study-level background: Public signatures in TCR beta pointed to CMV infection and matching HLA type.

Of note for this clonotype: One end of the junction does not line up with germline, which may come from a read error.

TCRdb passed the reads through MiXCR, listing each CDR3 protein once. The repertoire has under 600,000 distinct CDR3 sequences, more than 15% of them found once; the top ten carry 24%. Per germline, CDR1 SGHTA and CDR2 FQGTGA. The CDR3 runs to 11 residues. Sequencing was done on a sample of CD8+ T cells from PBMCs. The source is a human donor in good health (CMV status not recorded). Some clones in this sample may be carry-over from other donors' samples. This sequence joins TRBV7-3 and TRBJ2-7; no firm D call. CDR3 nucleotides: TGTGTCAGCAGCAGAACCTACGAGCAGTACTTC. Protein product: CVSSRTYEQYF. Together with reference TRBV7-3 and TRBJ2-7, the CDR3 gives the full variable domain: GAGVSQTPSNKVTEKGKYVELRCDPISGHTALYWYRQSLGQGPEFLIYFQGTGAADDSGLPNDRFFAVRPEGSVSTLKIQRTERGDSAVYLCVSSRTYEQYFGPGTRLTVT.